This is a list of T cell receptor beta chains from one sample in a study of graft-versus-host responses after intestinal transplantation. These receptors' targets are unknown. Profiled with immunoSEQ multiplex PCR; TCRdb holds only in-frame clones, not every one. The sample lists about 94,000 clones; 91% were seen once. The specimen comprised unstimulated CD8+ T cells sorted from spleen or lymph node cells, sampled before intestinal transplant. These receptors were taken from a human donor who received an intestinal transplant. Each CDR3 is given with its conserved first and last residue. The D gene is left open where the match is weak. Expanded clones get a size class; other rows say once, few or many, or leave the size out.

DNA: TGTGCCAGCAGCGCACCGACAGGGTGGGAGAATGAAAAACTGTTTTTT; CDR3: CASSAPTGWENEKLFF; J: TRBJ1-4; V: TRBV7-9; size: NA; D: TRBD1
DNA: TGTGCCAGCAGCTTACAACAGGGGGCATACGAGCAGTACTTC; CDR3: CASSLQQGAYEQYF; J: TRBJ2-7; V: TRBV7-6; size: NA; D: TRBD1
DNA: TGCGCCAGCAGCCAAGCTCGAGGAGTCAGCACAGATACGCAGTATTTT; CDR3: CASSQARGVSTDTQYF; J: TRBJ2-3; V: TRBV4-3; size: NA; D: NA
DNA: TGTGCCAGCAGTTCTGCCGGGGGGCGGATTCAGCCCCAGCATTTT; CDR3: CASSSAGGRIQPQHF; J: TRBJ1-5; V: TRBV6-5; size: NA; D: NA
DNA: TGCGCCAGCAGCCAAGATCTTGTACTAGCGGGCCTCGCACCCGGGGAGCTGTTTTTT; CDR3: CASSQDLVLAGLAPGELFF; J: TRBJ2-2; V: TRBV4-3; size: NA; D: TRBD2
DNA: TGTGCCAGCATGGGCAGTAGCTCCTACGAGCAGTACTTC; CDR3: CASMGSSSYEQYF; J: TRBJ2-7; V: TRBV5-4; size: NA; D: NA
DNA: TGTGCCAGCAGCCCCCGGACAGGGGGCTTGGAAAATGAAAAACTGTTTTTT; CDR3: CASSPRTGGLENEKLFF; J: TRBJ1-4; V: TRBV7-9; size: once; D: TRBD1
DNA: TGTGCCACCAGCGAGGGGGGGCGGACCGTCTACGAGCAGTACTTC; CDR3: CATSEGGRTVYEQYF; J: TRBJ2-7; V: TRBV15; size: NA; D: NA
DNA: TGTGCCAGCAGTGTCCAGGGGAAAGAAGGGCAAGAGACCCAGTACTTC; CDR3: CASSVQGKEGQETQYF; J: TRBJ2-5; V: TRBV25-1; size: NA; D: NA
DNA: TGCGCCAGCAGCTTGGCCAGGGTGAGGTCACCCCTCCACTTT; CDR3: CASSLARVRSPLHF; J: TRBJ1-6; V: TRBV5-1; size: NA; D: NA
DNA: TGTGCCAGCAGTCCGGGACTAGGTTACGAGCAGTACTTC; CDR3: CASSPGLGYEQYF; J: TRBJ2-7; V: TRBV27; size: NA; D: TRBD2
DNA: TGCAGCGTTGAAGATCAAGGCGGGGGCACCTACAATGAGCAGTTCTTC; CDR3: CSVEDQGGGTYNEQFF; J: TRBJ2-1; V: TRBV29-1; size: NA; D: NA
DNA: TGTGCCAGCAGTTTATACAGGACCTACGAGCAGTACTTC; CDR3: CASSLYRTYEQYF; J: TRBJ2-7; V: TRBV28; size: NA; D: NA
DNA: TGTGCCAGCAGCCCCCCGGACAGGGTGAACACTGAAGCTTTCTTT; CDR3: CASSPPDRVNTEAFF; J: TRBJ1-1; V: TRBV7-9; size: NA; D: TRBD1
DNA: TGTGCTAGTGGTCCCGGACAGGGGGCATTAGATAACAATCAGCCCCAGCATTTT; CDR3: CASGPGQGALDNNQPQHF; J: TRBJ1-5; V: TRBV12-5; size: NA; D: TRBD1
DNA: TGTGCCAGCAGCTTAGACTACGAGGATGAGCAGTTCTTC; CDR3: CASSLDYEDEQFF; J: TRBJ2-1; V: TRBV7-6; size: once; D: NA
DNA: TGTGGCTCACGTAGGCAGGGGAGTTCACCCCTCCACTTT; CDR3: CGSRRQGSSPLHF; J: TRBJ1-6; V: TRBV27; size: NA; D: NA
DNA: TGTGCCTGGAGTGTGACAGGCCGAGCATACGAGCAGTACTTC; CDR3: CAWSVTGRAYEQYF; J: TRBJ2-7; V: TRBV30; size: NA; D: NA
DNA: TGTGCCAGCAGCTTGGGGACACTAGAGACCCAGTACTTC; CDR3: CASSLGTLETQYF; J: TRBJ2-5; V: TRBV5-6; size: NA; D: NA
DNA: TGTGCCAGCAGCTCGACAGAGAACACTGAAGCTTTCTTT; CDR3: CASSSTENTEAFF; J: TRBJ1-1; V: TRBV5-8; size: NA; D: NA
DNA: TGCGCCAGCAGCGTTAGGGGGGGAGACAGCAGGACAGATACGCAGTATTTT; CDR3: CASSVRGGDSRTDTQYF; J: TRBJ2-3; V: TRBV5-1; size: NA; D: NA
DNA: TGTGCCAGTAGACAACCGGGACTAGGTGACACCGGGGAGCTGTTTTTT; CDR3: CASRQPGLGDTGELFF; J: TRBJ2-2; V: TRBV19; size: NA; D: TRBD2
DNA: TGTGCCAGCAGTTTCCCCTTCTCCTACAATGAGCAGTTCTTC; CDR3: CASSFPFSYNEQFF; J: TRBJ2-1; V: TRBV28; size: NA; D: NA
DNA: TGTGCCAGCAGCCCAGATAGCGGGGGTGAGCAGTTCTTC; CDR3: CASSPDSGGEQFF; J: TRBJ2-1; V: TRBV7-7; size: NA; D: TRBD2
DNA: TGTGCCAGCAGCGTCGGGACAGGGGGCTACACTGAAGCTTTCTTT; CDR3: CASSVGTGGYTEAFF; J: TRBJ1-1; V: TRBV9; size: NA; D: TRBD1
DNA: TGTGCCAGCAGCCCGACAACTCTAATTACTGAAGCTTTCTTT; CDR3: CASSPTTLITEAFF; J: TRBJ1-1; V: TRBV5-6; size: NA; D: NA
DNA: TGTGCCAGCAGTACAGGGGTGAGGACAGATACGCAGTATTTT; CDR3: CASSTGVRTDTQYF; J: TRBJ2-3; V: TRBV6-1; size: NA; D: TRBD1
DNA: TGCGCCAGCAGTGAGGGGTGGCCGGGGGATAATTCACCCCTCCACTTT; CDR3: CASSEGWPGDNSPLHF; J: TRBJ1-6; V: TRBV10-2; size: once; D: NA
DNA: TGTGCCAGCAACCTACAGGATGTGTGGAACAATGAGCAGTTCTTC; CDR3: CASNLQDVWNNEQFF; J: TRBJ2-1; V: TRBV5-6; size: once; D: NA
DNA: TGTGCCAGCAGTCCCAGGGGCCCCTACGAGCAGTACTTC; CDR3: CASSPRGPYEQYF; J: TRBJ2-7; V: TRBV6-6; size: NA; D: NA
DNA: TGCGCCAGCAGCCAAGATACGGGACAGGGTTCCTACAATGAGCAGTTCTTC; CDR3: CASSQDTGQGSYNEQFF; J: TRBJ2-1; V: TRBV4-1; size: NA; D: TRBD1
DNA: TGTGCCATCAGTGAAGGGGCAGGGGTGAACACTGAAGCTTTCTTT; CDR3: CAISEGAGVNTEAFF; J: TRBJ1-1; V: TRBV10-3; size: NA; D: NA
DNA: TGTGCCAGCAGCGCGGCGGGGGTTGGATACATATCCAATGAGCAGTTCTTC; CDR3: CASSAAGVGYISNEQFF; J: TRBJ2-1; V: TRBV14; size: NA; D: TRBD2
DNA: TGCGCCAGCAGCTTGAAGAGGGAGGGCTTCTACGAGCAGTACTTC; CDR3: CASSLKREGFYEQYF; J: TRBJ2-7; V: TRBV5-1; size: NA; D: TRBD2
DNA: TGTGCCAGCAGTTTACAATCAACTAGCGGGAGGTACAATGAGCAGTTCTTC; CDR3: CASSLQSTSGRYNEQFF; J: TRBJ2-1; V: TRBV28; size: NA; D: TRBD2
DNA: TGTGCCAGTAGTATATTCACAGGGAGCACTGAAGCTTTCTTT; CDR3: CASSIFTGSTEAFF; J: TRBJ1-1; V: TRBV19; size: NA; D: NA
DNA: TGCGCCAGCAGCGACCGCGGGGGGCCACCTTACACCGGGGAGCTGTTTTTT; CDR3: CASSDRGGPPYTGELFF; J: TRBJ2-2; V: TRBV4-1; size: NA; D: TRBD2
DNA: TGTGCCAGCAGCCCCTGGGGACAGGGAACTGGGTACCATGAGCAGTTCTTC; CDR3: CASSPWGQGTGYHEQFF; J: TRBJ2-1; V: TRBV27; size: once; D: TRBD1
DNA: TGCGCCAGCAGCTTGTTGGGGGCTTCCTACGAGCAGTACTTC; CDR3: CASSLLGASYEQYF; J: TRBJ2-7; V: TRBV5-1; size: NA; D: NA
DNA: TGTGCCAGCAGTTTTGCCCGGACTAATCAGCCCCAGCATTTT; CDR3: CASSFARTNQPQHF; J: TRBJ1-5; V: TRBV27; size: NA; D: NA
DNA: TGTGCCAGCAGCCCTGTAGGGGGTTGGAACACTGAAGCTTTCTTT; CDR3: CASSPVGGWNTEAFF; J: TRBJ1-1; V: TRBV5-6; size: NA; D: NA
DNA: TGTGCCAGCAGTTTCGGGACAGGGGGCTATGAGCAGTTCTTC; CDR3: CASSFGTGGYEQFF; J: TRBJ2-1; V: TRBV28; size: NA; D: TRBD1
DNA: TGTGCCTGGTCACAGGGCCACGAGCAGTACTTC; CDR3: CAWSQGHEQYF; J: TRBJ2-7; V: TRBV30; size: NA; D: NA